What follows are 14 T cell receptor beta chains derived from one specimen sequenced in a study of shared clonotypes between healthy human individuals. Libraries were prepared by immunoSEQ multiplex PCR; TCRdb keeps only in-frame clonotypes and omits some of them. The table has approximately 940,000 clones, around 80% seen once. The sequenced sample consisted of memory CD4+ T cells sorted from blood. The subset denotes: CD45RA-negative fraction. These receptors were collected from a man younger than 30 in good health.

This chain links TRBV30 with TRBJ2-1; D remains unclear. The ends were cut back, 0 bases at V and 6 bases at J, with 9 bases in the middle. This CDR3 comprises 13 residues. Germline CDR1 GTSNPN, CDR2 SVGIG (reference sequence). CDR3 residues: CAWSVHTRNEQFF. The CDR3 nucleotides read TGTGCCTGGAGTGTACACACCCGCAATGAGCAGTTCTTC. The complete variable domain, with remaining parts taken from reference TRBV30 and TRBJ2-1, reads SQTIHQWPATLVQPVGSPLSLECTVEGTSNPNLYWYRQAAGRGLQLLFYSVGIGQISSEVPQNLSASRPQDRQFILSSKKLLLSDSGFYLCAWSVHTRNEQFFGPGTRLTVL.

The chain links TRBV12-5 to TRBJ2-7, with 9 positions matching TRBD1. The germline gives CDR1 LGHNT, CDR2 FRNRAP. V dropped 7 bases and J dropped 7; count of bases not matched to a gene: 11. The CDR3 has 14 amino acids. Here the CDR3 reads CASARGTGNGEQYF. The CDR3 DNA reads TGTGCTAGTGCTCGGGGGACAGGGAATGGAGAGCAGTACTTC.

The rearrangement uses TRBV4-3 and TRBJ2-7; D may be TRBD2 (7 bases). This CDR3 spans 13 amino acids. V was clipped by 3 bases and J by 6 bases, with 12 bases between them. Per the germline V gene, CDR1 is LGHNA and CDR2 is YSLEER. The CDR3 reads CASSQRGGTEQYF. CDR3 bases: TGCGCCAGCAGCCAGAGGGGGGGTACCGAGCAGTACTTC.

The rearrangement uses TRBV19 and TRBJ2-1; maybe TRBD2 (6 bases). There are 16 residues in the CDR3. The V and J ends lost 5 bases and 2 bases respectively, with 16 bases between them. Germline values: CDR1 LNHDA, CDR2 SQIVND (reference sequence). CDR3 loop: CASSPGGGRTYNEQFF. The CDR3 region has the DNA TGTGCCAGTAGTCCCGGAGGAGGGCGCACCTACAATGAGCAGTTCTTC.

This chain joins TRBV5-8 and TRBJ1-5, with 7 bases aligning to TRBD1. V dropped 4 bases and J dropped 6; count of bases not matched to a gene: 10. Germline lookup yields CDR1 SGHTS and CDR2 YDEGEE. The length of the CDR3 is 15 residues. CDR3 loop: CASSIDRALVQPQHF. Written as DNA, the CDR3 is TGTGCCAGCAGCATCGACAGGGCTCTGGTTCAGCCCCAGCATTTT.

The gene calls are TRBV4-3 and TRBJ1-4, with D perhaps matching TRBD1 (5 bases). The CDR3 loop spans 15 amino acids. Trimming left V 0 bases short and J 6 bases short, with 11 bases between. Looked up from germline, CDR1 is LGHNA and CDR2 is YSLEER. The CDR3 nucleotides read TGCGCCAGCAGCCAAGATAAGGCAGGGTATGAAAAACTGTTTTTT. It specifies CASSQDKAGYEKLFF.

The chain uses TRBV5-4 and TRBJ2-5, with D perhaps being TRBD1 or TRBD2 (5 bases each). The CDR3 sequence is 15 residues long. Trimming removed 0 bases from V and 3 bases from J, with 12 bases in between. CDR1 and CDR2 from the germline V gene are SGHNT and YYREEE (reference sequence). The CDR3: CASSLGGQGEETQYF. The CDR3 coding sequence is TGTGCCAGCAGCTTGGGCGGGCAAGGGGAAGAGACCCAGTACTTC.

In nucleotides, the CDR3 is TGTGCCTGGACCGGTTCTCAGGGGGCGAATTCACCCCTCCACTTT. Residues: CAWTGSQGANSPLHF. The rearrangement links TRBV30 to TRBJ1-6; 8 bases map to TRBD1. The ends lost 4 bases at V and 7 bases at J; junction bases unmatched: 9. Germline CDR1 is GTSNPN and CDR2 is SVGIG (reference sequence). The CDR3 runs 15 residues.

The chain employs TRBV5-1 and TRBJ2-1, with D perhaps matching TRBD2 (6 bases). This CDR3 is built from 14 residues. The germline V gene has CDR1 SGHRS and CDR2 YFSETQ. Trimming cost V 2 bases and J 7 bases, with 13 bases left between them. CDR3 in amino acids: CASSLSPGGNEQFF. The DNA of the CDR3 is TGCGCCAGCAGCTTATCCCCAGGAGGGAATGAGCAGTTCTTC. The variable domain in full, completed from reference TRBV5-1 and TRBJ2-1, reads KAGVTQTPRYLIKTRGQQVTLSCSPISGHRSVSWYQQTPGQGLQFLFEYFSETQRNKGNFPGRFSGRQFSNSRSEMNVSTLELGDSALYLCASSLSPGGNEQFFGPGTRLTVL.

Notes on this clone: The same CDR3 also results from other DNA sequences found in this sample. The chain links TRBV30 to TRBJ2-7; D gene uncertain. This CDR3 has 11 residues. V dropped 2 bases and J dropped 4 bases, with 6 bases sitting between them. Germline CDR1 and CDR2: GTSNPN and SVGIG (reference sequence). The CDR3 loop reads CAWSPLYEQYF. CDR3 sequence (DNA): TGTGCCTGGAGTCCTCTGTACGAGCAGTACTTC.

As DNA, the CDR3 is TGTGCCTGGAGTCCCGGACGGTTGGGCGAGCAGTACTTC. Its translation is CAWSPGRLGEQYF. The V gene is TRBV30, the J gene TRBJ2-7; no reliable D call. The CDR3 is 13 residues long. The germline V gene has CDR1 GTSNPN and CDR2 SVGIG (reference sequence). Between the trimmed V and J ends, which lost 2 bases and 6 bases, there was a span of 14 bases.

V usage is TRBV7-6 and J usage is TRBJ2-5; 8 nucleotides agree with TRBD2. Germline CDR1 SGHVS, CDR2 FNYEAQ. This CDR3 region has 14 residues. CDR3 in amino acids: CGARREATIETQYF. The CDR3 DNA follows: TGTGGGGCGCGGCGGGAGGCTACAATAGAGACCCAGTACTTC.

The chain is built from TRBV10-3 and TRBJ2-1, with 7 bases fitting TRBD2. V was clipped by 10 bases and J by 8 bases; unmatched bases: 5. Per the germline V gene, CDR1 is ENHRY and CDR2 is SYGVKD. The CDR3 covers 11 residues. CDR3: CASGSWDEQFF. In nucleotides, the CDR3 is TGTGCCAGCGGGAGTTGGGATGAGCAGTTCTTC.

The chain joins TRBV5-1 to TRBJ2-3, with TRBD2 identical over 7 bases. V lost 4 bases, J lost 4 bases, and 6 bases stayed unmatched. The CDR3 has 14 residues. The germline gives CDR1 SGHRS, CDR2 YFSETQ. The CDR3 reads CASSPGGSADTQYF. For the CDR3, the DNA is TGCGCCAGCAGCCCGGGGGGATCGGCAGATACGCAGTATTTT.